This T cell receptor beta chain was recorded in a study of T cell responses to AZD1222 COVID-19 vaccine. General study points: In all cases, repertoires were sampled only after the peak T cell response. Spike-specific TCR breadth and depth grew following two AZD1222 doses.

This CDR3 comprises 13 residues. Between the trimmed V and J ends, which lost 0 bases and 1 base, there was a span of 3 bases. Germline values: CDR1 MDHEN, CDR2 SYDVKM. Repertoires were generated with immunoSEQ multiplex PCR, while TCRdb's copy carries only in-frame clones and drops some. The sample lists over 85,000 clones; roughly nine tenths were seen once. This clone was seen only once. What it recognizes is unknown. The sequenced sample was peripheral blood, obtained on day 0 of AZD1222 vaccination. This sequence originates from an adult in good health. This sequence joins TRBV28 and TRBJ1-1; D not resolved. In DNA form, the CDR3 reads TGTGCCAGCAGTTTATGGGGGAACACTGAAGCTTTCTTT. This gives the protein CASSLWGNTEAFF.